A selection of T cell receptor beta chains follows, all from one sample in a study of T cells in Graves' hyperthyroidism and ophthalmopathy. TCRdb ran MiXCR on the multiplex PCR reads and lists one entry per CDR3 protein. The sample includes about 320,000 distinct CDR3 sequences, roughly 15% of them seen just once. Sequencing input: blood. These receptors were obtained from a man aged 25-40 years with Graves' hyperthyroidism. Both conserved end residues are part of each CDR3. The D gene is left open where the match is weak. Clone sizes are given selectively: once, few, many, or a class where the clone is expanded.

clone_size: few
j_call: TRBJ2-7
d_call: TRBD2
v_call: TRBV19
cdr3_aa: CASMARGSTYEQYF
cdr3_nt: TGTGCCAGTATGGCTCGCGGGAGCACCTACGAGCAGTACTTC

clone_size: .
j_call: TRBJ1-6
d_call: .
v_call: TRBV7-9
cdr3_aa: CASSSGALGSPLHF
cdr3_nt: TGTGCCAGCAGCTCCGGTGCCCTGGGTTCACCCCTCCACTTT

clone_size: many
j_call: TRBJ1-6
d_call: TRBD1
v_call: TRBV7-8
cdr3_aa: CASSLRQGNSPLHF
cdr3_nt: TGTGCCAGCAGCTTACGACAGGGGAATTCACCCCTCCACTTT

clone_size: many
j_call: TRBJ1-2
d_call: TRBD1
v_call: TRBV12-3/TRBV12-4
cdr3_aa: CASTHIRDRRRGYTF
cdr3_nt: TGTGCCAGCACCCATATCCGGGACAGGCGACGGGGCTACACCTTC

clone_size: .
j_call: TRBJ2-4
d_call: .
v_call: TRBV29-1
cdr3_aa: CSVEEAGTNIQHF
cdr3_nt: TGCAGCGTTGAAGAAGCGGGGACAAACATTCAGCACTTC

clone_size: few
j_call: TRBJ1-3
d_call: .
v_call: TRBV2
cdr3_aa: CASSLDWGNTIYF
cdr3_nt: TGTGCCAGCAGCCTTGATTGGGGAAACACCATATATTTT

clone_size: many
j_call: TRBJ2-3
d_call: TRBD2
v_call: TRBV3-1
cdr3_aa: CASSPTGLERTDTQYF
cdr3_nt: TGTGCCAGCAGCCCAACCGGACTAGAGCGGACAGATACGCAGTATTTT

clone_size: .
j_call: TRBJ1-2
d_call: .
v_call: TRBV10-2
cdr3_aa: CASSEDFYGYTF
cdr3_nt: TGCGCCAGCAGTGAAGATTTCTATGGCTACACCTTC

clone_size: few
j_call: TRBJ1-2
d_call: .
v_call: TRBV20-1
cdr3_aa: CSARGPPGNYGYTF
cdr3_nt: TGCAGTGCTAGAGGGCCGCCTGGGAACTATGGCTACACCTTC

clone_size: many
j_call: TRBJ2-2
d_call: .
v_call: TRBV2
cdr3_aa: CASKWGTFNTGELFF
cdr3_nt: TGTGCCAGCAAATGGGGGACGTTCAACACCGGGGAGCTGTTTTTT

clone_size: many
j_call: TRBJ1-5
d_call: .
v_call: TRBV28
cdr3_aa: CASSPSRRGVDQPQHF
cdr3_nt: TGTGCCAGCAGTCCCTCCCGGAGAGGGGTGGACCAGCCCCAGCATTTT

clone_size: few
j_call: TRBJ2-3
d_call: TRBD2
v_call: TRBV10-3
cdr3_aa: CAISDTGTSGPSTDTQYF
cdr3_nt: TGTGCCATCAGTGACACCGGGACTAGCGGGCCTAGCACAGATACGCAGTATTTT

clone_size: few
j_call: TRBJ2-3
d_call: .
v_call: TRBV7-3
cdr3_aa: CASSLNQGTADTQYF
cdr3_nt: TGTGCCAGCAGCTTAAATCAGGGAACTGCAGATACGCAGTATTTT

clone_size: .
j_call: TRBJ2-3
d_call: .
v_call: TRBV20-1
cdr3_aa: CSAYPYRGGLEDTQYF
cdr3_nt: TGCAGTGCCTACCCGTACCGCGGGGGCTTGGAAGATACGCAGTATTTT

clone_size: few
j_call: TRBJ1-1
d_call: .
v_call: TRBV29-1
cdr3_aa: CSVEYGSNTEAFF
cdr3_nt: TGCAGCGTTGAATATGGGTCGAACACTGAAGCTTTCTTT

clone_size: few
j_call: TRBJ2-7
d_call: TRBD2
v_call: TRBV18
cdr3_aa: CASSPRGGGYEQYF
cdr3_nt: TGTGCCAGCTCCCCGCGGGGGGGGGGCTACGAGCAGTACTTC

clone_size: many
j_call: TRBJ2-7
d_call: TRBD1
v_call: TRBV7-2
cdr3_aa: CASSFRTGGEYEQYF
cdr3_nt: TGTGCCAGCAGCTTCCGGACAGGGGGCGAGTACGAGCAGTACTTC

clone_size: many
j_call: TRBJ2-1
d_call: .
v_call: TRBV6-1
cdr3_aa: CASSERGSWGEQFF
cdr3_nt: TGTGCCAGCAGTGAAAGGGGGAGCTGGGGTGAGCAGTTCTTC

clone_size: few
j_call: TRBJ2-7
d_call: TRBD1
v_call: TRBV29-1
cdr3_aa: CSVATGQGIYEQYF
cdr3_nt: TGCAGCGTAGCCACCGGACAGGGTATCTACGAGCAGTACTTC

clone_size: many
j_call: TRBJ2-7
d_call: TRBD1
v_call: TRBV11-2
cdr3_aa: CASSIGQGWYEQYF
cdr3_nt: TGTGCCAGCAGCATCGGACAGGGTTGGTACGAGCAGTACTTC

clone_size: .
j_call: TRBJ2-3
d_call: .
v_call: TRBV9
cdr3_aa: CASSVVEGGGQYF
cdr3_nt: TGTGCCAGCAGCGTAGTTGAGGGAGGAGGGCAGTATTTT

clone_size: many
j_call: TRBJ2-7
d_call: TRBD2
v_call: TRBV6-5
cdr3_aa: CASSYRGEDYEQYF
cdr3_nt: TGTGCCAGCAGTTACCGGGGGGAGGACTACGAGCAGTACTTC

clone_size: many
j_call: TRBJ2-3
d_call: TRBD2
v_call: TRBV11-3
cdr3_aa: CASSARRGADTQYF
cdr3_nt: TGTGCCAGCAGCGCCCGGCGGGGGGCAGATACGCAGTATTTT

clone_size: few
j_call: TRBJ1-1
d_call: .
v_call: TRBV5-1
cdr3_aa: CASLWRVTAFF
cdr3_nt: TGCGCCAGCCTTTGGCGGGTAACCGCTTTCTTT

clone_size: many
j_call: TRBJ1-2
d_call: .
v_call: TRBV24-1
cdr3_aa: CATSDRAFWGYTF
cdr3_nt: TGTGCCACCAGTGATCGGGCCTTTTGGGGCTACACCTTC

clone_size: .
j_call: TRBJ1-1
d_call: TRBD1
v_call: TRBV7-9
cdr3_aa: CASSLNTGGGGLTEAFF
cdr3_nt: TGTGCCAGCAGCTTAAATACAGGGGGGGGGGGATTGACTGAAGCTTTCTTT

clone_size: few
j_call: TRBJ1-2
d_call: .
v_call: TRBV5-5
cdr3_aa: CASSRQSAINYGYTF
cdr3_nt: TGTGCCAGCAGCCGTCAGTCGGCTATTAACTATGGCTACACCTTC

clone_size: .
j_call: TRBJ2-5
d_call: .
v_call: TRBV27
cdr3_aa: CASAETQYF
cdr3_nt: TGTGCCAGCGCTGAGACCCAGTACTTC

clone_size: many
j_call: TRBJ2-1
d_call: .
v_call: TRBV5-1
cdr3_aa: CASSAFGNEQFF
cdr3_nt: TGCGCCAGCAGCGCCTTCGGGAATGAGCAGTTCTTC

clone_size: many
j_call: TRBJ2-7
d_call: .
v_call: TRBV7-9
cdr3_aa: CASLGARDEQYF
cdr3_nt: TGTGCCAGCCTGGGGGCTAGGGACGAGCAGTACTTC

clone_size: few
j_call: TRBJ1-1
d_call: .
v_call: TRBV6-1
cdr3_aa: CASNAAGYTEAFF
cdr3_nt: TGTGCCAGCAATGCCGCGGGCTACACTGAAGCTTTCTTT

clone_size: few
j_call: TRBJ2-7
d_call: TRBD1
v_call: TRBV12-3/TRBV12-4
cdr3_aa: CASSQPGQEYYEQYF
cdr3_nt: TGTGCCAGCAGCCAACCGGGACAGGAGTACTACGAGCAGTACTTC

clone_size: many
j_call: TRBJ2-1
d_call: .
v_call: TRBV7-2
cdr3_aa: CASSWTKYNEQFF
cdr3_nt: TGTGCCAGCAGCTGGACGAAGTACAATGAGCAGTTCTTC

clone_size: many
j_call: TRBJ2-5
d_call: TRBD2
v_call: TRBV28
cdr3_aa: CASSLGSGRAGETQYF
cdr3_nt: TGTGCCAGCAGCCTAGGTAGCGGGAGGGCCGGTGAGACCCAGTACTTC

clone_size: many
j_call: TRBJ2-1
d_call: .
v_call: TRBV2
cdr3_aa: CASSAGEQFF
cdr3_nt: TGTGCCAGCAGTGCTGGTGAGCAGTTCTTC

clone_size: few
j_call: TRBJ2-1
d_call: TRBD2
v_call: TRBV7-9
cdr3_aa: CASSVTSGLYNEQFF
cdr3_nt: TGTGCCAGCAGCGTGACTAGCGGGCTTTACAATGAGCAGTTCTTC

clone_size: few
j_call: TRBJ2-7
d_call: .
v_call: TRBV29-1
cdr3_aa: CSVETPGTSGDEQYF
cdr3_nt: TGCAGCGTGGAAACACCCGGGACGTCAGGGGACGAGCAGTACTTC

clone_size: many
j_call: TRBJ1-5
d_call: TRBD1
v_call: TRBV7-8
cdr3_aa: CASSASGTGNQPQHF
cdr3_nt: TGTGCCAGCAGCGCATCCGGGACAGGGAATCAGCCCCAGCATTTT

clone_size: many
j_call: TRBJ1-2
d_call: .
v_call: TRBV5-1
cdr3_aa: CASSLSLEYGYTF
cdr3_nt: TGCGCCAGCAGCTTGAGTCTTGAATATGGCTACACCTTC

clone_size: few
j_call: TRBJ2-2
d_call: .
v_call: TRBV19
cdr3_aa: CASSKGGAGELFF
cdr3_nt: TGTGCCAGTAGCAAAGGTGGGGCCGGGGAGCTGTTTTTT

clone_size: many
j_call: TRBJ2-1
d_call: .
v_call: TRBV2
cdr3_aa: CASSIQTLADEQFF
cdr3_nt: TGTGCCAGCAGTATCCAAACTTTAGCGGATGAGCAGTTCTTC

clone_size: many
j_call: TRBJ2-3
d_call: TRBD2
v_call: TRBV28
cdr3_aa: CASSTSGDTQYF
cdr3_nt: TGTGCCAGCAGTACTAGCGGAGATACGCAGTATTTT

clone_size: many
j_call: TRBJ1-1
d_call: .
v_call: TRBV20-1
cdr3_aa: CSARGSRARTEAFF
cdr3_nt: TGCAGTGCTAGAGGCAGCAGAGCTAGGACTGAAGCTTTCTTT

clone_size: many
j_call: TRBJ1-2
d_call: .
v_call: TRBV4-1
cdr3_aa: CASSQVVRTALPLYTF
cdr3_nt: TGCGCCAGCAGCCAAGTAGTTCGGACAGCCCTTCCTCTTTACACCTTC

clone_size: many
j_call: TRBJ2-5
d_call: TRBD1
v_call: TRBV28
cdr3_aa: CASSSWQGEETQYF
cdr3_nt: TGTGCCAGCAGTTCATGGCAGGGGGAAGAGACCCAGTACTTC

clone_size: few
j_call: TRBJ1-6
d_call: .
v_call: TRBV6-2/TRBV6-3
cdr3_aa: CANSPPTDSALHF
cdr3_nt: TGTGCCAACAGTCCCCCGACGGATTCGGCCCTCCACTTT

clone_size: many
j_call: TRBJ1-3
d_call: .
v_call: TRBV30
cdr3_aa: CAWGQPGNTIYF
cdr3_nt: TGTGCCTGGGGACAGCCTGGAAACACCATATATTTT

clone_size: many
j_call: TRBJ2-7
d_call: .
v_call: TRBV20-1
cdr3_aa: CSAETGLGYYEQYF
cdr3_nt: TGCAGTGCGGAAACAGGGCTGGGTTACTACGAGCAGTACTTC

clone_size: many
j_call: TRBJ2-7
d_call: TRBD2
v_call: TRBV3-1
cdr3_aa: CASSTSGRPYEQYF
cdr3_nt: TGTGCCAGCAGCACCAGCGGGAGGCCCTACGAGCAGTACTTC

clone_size: many
j_call: TRBJ2-5
d_call: .
v_call: TRBV3-1
cdr3_aa: CASSLGVKTQYF
cdr3_nt: TGTGCCAGCAGCCTCGGGGTGAAGACCCAGTACTTC